This T cell receptor beta chain stems from a study of shared clonotypes between healthy human individuals. The overall study: Used for every donor were three CD4 naive, three CD4 memory, two CD8 naive and one CD8 memory plate. Study-level findings and limits: Clonotypes which were not shared had lower generation probabilities than clonotypes that all four donors shared.

Only one count was recorded for this clone. The target antigen is unknown. Using immunoSEQ multiplex PCR, the repertoire was profiled, and TCRdb retains in-frame clones only, with some absent. There are around 1.4 million clones in the sample; less than 99% occur only once, and about 0.4% lies in the top ten. CDR3 length equals 15 residues. CDR1 and CDR2 (germline): SEHNR, FQNEAQ (reference sequence). V shed 5 bases, J shed 3 bases, and the junction held 6 bases outside the gene matches. The receptor was isolated from a man younger than 40 in good health. V and J are TRBV7-9 and TRBJ1-2, with 10 bases matching TRBD1. The source material was naive CD4+ T cells sorted from blood. Documented subset: CD45RA+ positively selected. The CDR3 nucleotides are TGTGCCAGCAGCCTCGACAGGGGGCCCTACTATGGCTACACCTTC. This sequence encodes CASSLDRGPYYGYTF.